This TCR beta chain was identified in a study of blood T cell repertoires in COVID-19. Produced via immunoSEQ multiplex PCR; TCRdb's table is partial and in-frame only. The sample holds some 150,000 clones; approximately 90% are singletons and the top ten take 4% to 5%. Per germline, CDR1 KGHSH and CDR2 LQKENI. V gave up 3 bases and J gave up 7 bases, with 10 bases separating them. The CDR3 has 12 residues. This TCR was sampled from a woman aged 60-75 years with active or convalescent COVID-19. Sequencing was carried out using peripheral blood. V gene TRBV18 combines with J gene TRBJ2-7; possible D gene TRBD2, 5 bases. Here the CDR3 reads CASSPPDWEQYF. CDR3 nucleotides: TGTGCCAGCTCACCTCCGGACTGGGAGCAGTACTTC.